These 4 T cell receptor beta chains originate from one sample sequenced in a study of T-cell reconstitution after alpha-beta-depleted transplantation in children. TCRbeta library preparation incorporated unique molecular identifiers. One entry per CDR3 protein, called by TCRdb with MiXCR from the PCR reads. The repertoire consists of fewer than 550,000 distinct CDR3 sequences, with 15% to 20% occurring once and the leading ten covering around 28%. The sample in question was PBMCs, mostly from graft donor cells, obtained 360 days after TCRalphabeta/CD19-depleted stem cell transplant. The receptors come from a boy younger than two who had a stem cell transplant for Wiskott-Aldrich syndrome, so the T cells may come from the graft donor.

This chain's CDR3 is CSASPGQGFYEQYF. In DNA, the CDR3 is TGCAGTGCTAGTCCGGGACAGGGGTTCTACGAGCAGTACTTC. V and J are TRBV20-1 and TRBJ2-7; 10 positions agree with TRBD1. V dropped 3 bases and J dropped 3; count of bases not matched to a gene: 5. The CDR3 runs 14 residues. From germline, CDR1 is DFQATT and CDR2 SNEGSKA (reference sequence).

The CDR3 coding sequence is TGTGCCAGTTGGGACAGGGGGAGAGATGAGCAGTTCTTC. It is translated as CASWDRGRDEQFF. The chain joins TRBV28 to TRBJ2-1; 11 nucleotides match TRBD1. The trim removed 9 bases at V and 8 bases at J, leaving 6 bases unmatched. CDR1 is MDHEN, CDR2 SYDVKM, per germline. The length of the CDR3 is 13 residues.

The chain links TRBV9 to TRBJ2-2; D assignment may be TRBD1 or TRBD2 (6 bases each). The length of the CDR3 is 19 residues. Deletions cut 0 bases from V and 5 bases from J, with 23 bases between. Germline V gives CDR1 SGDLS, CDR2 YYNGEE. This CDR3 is CASSVAGGRQYRETGELFF. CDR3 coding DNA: TGTGCCAGCAGCGTAGCCGGGGGCCGACAGTACAGAGAGACCGGGGAGCTGTTTTTT.

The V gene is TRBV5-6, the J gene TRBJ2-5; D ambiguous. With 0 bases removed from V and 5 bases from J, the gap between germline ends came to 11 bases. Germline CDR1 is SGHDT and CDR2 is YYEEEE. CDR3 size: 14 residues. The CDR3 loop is CASSLGTSWETQYF. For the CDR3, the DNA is TGTGCCAGCAGCTTGGGCACGAGCTGGGAGACCCAGTACTTC.